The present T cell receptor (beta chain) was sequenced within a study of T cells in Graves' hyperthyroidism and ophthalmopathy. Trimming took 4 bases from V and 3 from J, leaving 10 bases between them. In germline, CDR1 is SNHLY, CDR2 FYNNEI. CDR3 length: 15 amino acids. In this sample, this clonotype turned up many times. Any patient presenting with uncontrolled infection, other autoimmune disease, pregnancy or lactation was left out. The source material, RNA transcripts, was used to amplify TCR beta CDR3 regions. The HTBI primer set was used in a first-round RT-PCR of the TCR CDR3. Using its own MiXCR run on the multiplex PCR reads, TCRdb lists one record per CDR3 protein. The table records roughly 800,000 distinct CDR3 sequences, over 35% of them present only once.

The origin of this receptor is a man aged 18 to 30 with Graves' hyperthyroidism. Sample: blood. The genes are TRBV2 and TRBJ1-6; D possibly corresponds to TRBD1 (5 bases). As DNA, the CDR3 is TGTGCCAGCAGTGTACAGGTTATCTATAATTCACCCCTCCACTTT. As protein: CASSVQVIYNSPLHF.